This entry lists 26 T cell receptor beta chains sequenced from one sample in a study of cytomegalovirus exposure and HLA in healthy donors. Primers: 60 Vbeta forward and 13 Jbeta reverse. The protocol was immunoSEQ multiplex PCR, while the TCRdb copy is restricted to in-frame clones and leaves out a portion. The data show 170,000 or so clones, under 80% seen once. The sequenced material came from PBMCs. The origin of the receptors is a woman in her 30s in good health and CMV-seronegative.

The chain recombines TRBV6-5 with TRBJ1-4; D is perhaps TRBD1 (6 bases). Germline lookup yields CDR1 MNHEY and CDR2 SVGAGI. Trimming stripped 7 bases from V and 7 bases from J, with 13 bases between. The CDR3 is 13 residues long. The CDR3 protein is CASKSGEREKLFF. The DNA of the CDR3 is TGTGCCAGCAAATCAGGGGAACGTGAAAAACTGTTTTTT.

V usage is TRBV2 and J usage is TRBJ2-7; D gene ambiguous. CDR1 is SNHLY, CDR2 FYNNEI, per germline. The CDR3 length is 12 residues. V was cut by 2 bases and J by 5 bases, with 7 bases left in between. The CDR3, as DNA: TGTGCCAGCAGTGAAACCCTACACGAGCAGTACTTC. It translates to CASSETLHEQYF.

This clone was picked up one time. The V gene is TRBV7-8, the J gene TRBJ1-1; D uncertain. Trimming removed 5 bases from V and 0 bases from J, with 19 bases in between. The CDR3 consists of 17 residues. Germline V gene data show CDR1 as SGHVS and CDR2 as FQNEAQ. This chain's CDR3 is CASSAWSAPRMNTEAFF. CDR3 bases: TGTGCCAGCAGCGCGTGGAGTGCCCCTCGAATGAACACTGAAGCTTTCTTT.

The chain joins TRBV7-9 to TRBJ1-2, with D unclear. This CDR3 is built from 14 residues. V was trimmed by 1 base and J by 3 bases, leaving 9 bases between them. CDR1 is SEHNR, CDR2 FQNEAQ, per germline (reference sequence). CDR3 region: CASSLDLQHYGYTF. CDR3 sequence (DNA): TGTGCCAGCAGCTTAGATTTACAGCACTATGGCTACACCTTC. Looking up the rest from reference TRBV7-9 and TRBJ1-2 gives the full variable domain: DTGVSQNPRHKITKRGQNVTFRCDPISEHNRLYWYRQTLGQGPEFLTYFQNEAQLEKSRLLSDRFSAERPKGSFSTLEIQRTEQGDSAMYLCASSLDLQHYGYTFGSGTRLTVV.

The V call is TRBV27, the J call TRBJ2-7; TRBD1 matches 7 bases. The CDR3 is 15 residues long. Losses at the gene ends were 6 bases for V and 0 bases for J; bases not matched to a gene: 8. From germline, CDR1 is MNHEY and CDR2 SMNVEV (reference sequence). The CDR3 nucleotides read TGTGCCAGCAGGACCTACAGGGGCCGCTCCTACGAGCAGTACTTC. Amino acid sequence: CASRTYRGRSYEQYF.

This chain connects TRBV6-6 to TRBJ1-2; TRBD1 matches at 8 bases. Germline CDR1 MNHNY, CDR2 SVGAGI (reference sequence). Trimming removed 7 bases from V and 7 bases from J; junction bases left unmatched: 17. CDR3 length: 16 amino acids. CDR3 residues: CASIPGQELGVRGYTF. In DNA, the CDR3 is TGTGCCAGCATTCCGGGACAGGAACTCGGGGTGCGTGGCTACACCTTC.

This chain connects TRBV10-3 to TRBJ1-2; 8 bases are a match to TRBD1. J gave up 7 bases and V 4 bases, and 11 bases lay outside the gene matches. The germline gives CDR1 ENHRY, CDR2 SYGVKD. The CDR3 covers 15 residues. The CDR3 region is CAISGPYQGAPGYTF. The CDR3 DNA sequence: TGTGCCATCAGTGGGCCCTATCAGGGGGCCCCTGGCTACACCTTC.

With regard to this clone: No DNA is shown, since the ends of the CDR3 on it are uncertain; the CDR3 is the one TCRdb lists. The chain carries TRBV30 and TRBJ2-7; no DNA check was done on the table's D call, TRBD1. The length of the CDR3 is 12 amino acids, counting both ends. Germline CDR1 is GTSNPN and CDR2 is SVGIG (reference sequence). The CDR3 spells CAWSVGEGTGGV.

The CDR3 DNA sequence: TGCGCCAGCAGCTTGGCCAGGGGCCCCCCCCACGAGCAGTACTTC. The encoded protein is CASSLARGPPHEQYF. The chain carries TRBV5-1 and TRBJ2-7; TRBD1 might be the D (6 bases). V was pared by 0 bases and J by 5 bases, with 15 bases between. This CDR3 region has 15 residues. CDR1 and CDR2 (germline): SGHRS, YFSETQ.

This clone was detected a few times. Other DNA sequences within the sample encode an identical CDR3. CDR3 protein: CASSFLQETQYF. The CDR3 coding sequence is TGTGCCAGCAGCTTCCTACAAGAGACCCAGTACTTC. V usage is TRBV7-8 and J usage is TRBJ2-5; D uncertain. This CDR3 is 12 amino acids long. Between the trimmed V and J ends, which lost 3 bases and 2 bases, there was a span of 4 bases. Germline V gene data show CDR1 as SGHVS and CDR2 as FQNEAQ. Full variable domain (rest looked up from reference TRBV7-8 and TRBJ2-5): GAGVSQSPRYKVAKRGQDVALRCDPISGHVSLFWYQQALGQGPEFLTYFQNEAQLDKSGLPSDRFFAERPEGSVSTLKIQRTQQEDSAVYLCASSFLQETQYFGPGTRLLVL.

The chain uses TRBV15 and TRBJ1-6, with a tentative D call TRBD1 (6 bases). From germline, CDR1 is LNHNV and CDR2 YYDKDF (reference sequence). Trimming removed 5 bases from V and 0 bases from J, with 14 bases in between. This CDR3 comprises 17 residues. CDR3 protein: CATSGDKGDSYNSPLHF. Written as DNA, the CDR3 is TGTGCCACCAGCGGGGACAAAGGGGACTCCTATAATTCACCCCTCCACTTT.

The chain uses TRBV30 and TRBJ1-5; D unclear. Germline V gene lookup returns CDR1 GTSNPN and CDR2 SVGIG (reference sequence). CDR3 length: 15 amino acids. V was pared by 2 bases and J by 4 bases, with 15 bases between. The CDR3 protein is CAWSPGRRRNQPQHF. The CDR3 DNA follows: TGTGCCTGGAGTCCTGGCAGGCGTCGGAATCAGCCCCAGCATTTT.

The rearrangement uses TRBV6-6 and TRBJ1-1, with TRBD1 as a possible D gene (5 bases). The CDR3 has 15 amino acids. The germline gives CDR1 MNHNY, CDR2 SVGAGI (reference sequence). The V and J ends lost 0 bases and 0 bases respectively, with 8 bases between them. In DNA form, the CDR3 reads TGTGCCAGCAGTTACTCCACAGGCATGAACACTGAAGCTTTCTTT. Protein: CASSYSTGMNTEAFF.

The rearrangement joins TRBV2 to TRBJ1-4; D not resolved. This CDR3 comprises 11 residues. Germline CDR1 and CDR2: SNHLY and FYNNEI. The germline V and J ends were trimmed by 6 bases and 7 bases, with 6 bases remaining between them. CDR3 in DNA: TGTGCCAGCAGGGAGGTTGAAAAACTGTTTTTT. It encodes CASREVEKLFF.

This clone was observed a single time. J is TRBJ2-7 and V is TRBV11-1; 11 bases line up with TRBD2. Per germline, CDR1 SGHAT and CDR2 FQDESV (reference sequence). This CDR3 contains 14 residues. Trimming removed 5 bases from V and 4 bases from J; junction bases left unmatched: 4. CDR3 sequence: CASSPSGGLYEQYF. DNA of the CDR3: TGTGCCAGCAGCCCTAGCGGGGGGCTTTACGAGCAGTACTTC.

The chain is built from TRBV5-1 and TRBJ2-2; 12 nucleotides match TRBD1. The CDR3 covers 14 residues. Germline V gene lookup returns CDR1 SGHRS and CDR2 YFSETQ. V lost 4 bases and J lost 11; bases outside the gene matches: 6. CDR3 amino acids: CASSAGQGADELFF. CDR3 in DNA: TGCGCCAGCAGCGCGGGACAGGGGGCCGACGAGCTGTTTTTT.

As concerns this clone: Other DNA sequences from this sample encode an identical CDR3 as well. This chain links TRBV6-5 with TRBJ2-7; tentatively, D is TRBD2 (6 bases). V lost 4 bases to trimming and J lost 6 bases, with 16 bases between them. Germline CDR1 and CDR2: MNHEY and SVGAGI. This CDR3 has 14 amino acids. The CDR3 reads CASSFGRGLGEQYF. In DNA form, the CDR3 reads TGTGCCAGCAGTTTCGGACGGGGACTTGGCGAGCAGTACTTC.

This clone has just a few counts. The V and J genes are TRBV18 and TRBJ1-2; 10 bases agree with TRBD1. Trimming at V came to 5 bases and at J to 5 bases, leaving 5 bases not matched to a gene. This CDR3 is built from 14 residues. Germline CDR1 reads KGHSH; CDR2 reads LQKENI. The CDR3 nucleotides are TGTGCCAGCTCAGCCAGGGACAGGGGTTATGGCTACACCTTC. It encodes CASSARDRGYGYTF.

This rearrangement joins TRBV7-9 to TRBJ1-2; tentative D call: TRBD1 (5 bases). This CDR3 spans 13 amino acids. Germline V lookup: CDR1 SEHNR, CDR2 FQNEAQ (reference sequence). The V and J ends lost 6 bases and 7 bases respectively, with 15 bases between them. CDR3 in amino acids: CASRDGGPSGYTF. CDR3 nucleotides: TGTGCCAGCAGAGACGGGGGACCGAGTGGCTACACCTTC.

The chain employs TRBV4-2 and TRBJ2-3; 9 bases match TRBD2. Germline CDR1 and CDR2: LGHNA and YNFKEQ. V shed 0 bases and J 3 bases; nucleotides not matched to a gene: 4. This CDR3 comprises 16 residues. CDR3 bases: TGTGCCAGCAGCCAAGACGCGGGGGGGCCTACAGATACGCAGTATTTT. Translation gives CASSQDAGGPTDTQYF.

This chain connects TRBV6-1 to TRBJ2-1; no firm D call. V lost 3 bases and J lost 3, with 3 bases in between. CDR1 is MNHNS and CDR2 is SASEGT in the germline V gene. The CDR3 runs to 12 residues. In DNA form, the CDR3 reads TGTGCCAGCAGTGACTACTACAATGAGCAGTTCTTC. It is translated as CASSDYYNEQFF.

The chain carries TRBV14 and TRBJ2-3, with TRBD2 matching 7 bases. The V gene's germline CDR1 is SGHDN and CDR2 FVKESK. V trimming: 3 bases; J trimming: 3 bases; junction bases outside the gene matches: 6. The CDR3 sequence is 15 residues long. The CDR3 loop is CASSHTGGRTDTQYF. DNA of the CDR3: TGTGCCAGCAGCCATACGGGGGGTAGGACAGATACGCAGTATTTT.

DNA of the CDR3: TGTGCCAGCAGCTTAGTCGGTGGAGCTGAAGCTTTCTTT. Protein product: CASSLVGGAEAFF. This chain connects TRBV11-2 to TRBJ1-1; no clear D gene. V was trimmed by 1 base and J by 6 bases, leaving 9 bases between them. The CDR3 runs to 13 residues. Per the germline V gene, CDR1 is SGHAT and CDR2 is FQNNGV.

CDR3 nucleotide sequence: TGTGCCAGTAGTATAGTAGGGGGCGCGTCTGGCTACGAGCAGTACTTC. This gives the protein CASSIVGGASGYEQYF. The rearrangement uses TRBV19 and TRBJ2-7; 7 bases agree with TRBD1. CDR3 size: 16 residues. The germline V gene has CDR1 LNHDA and CDR2 SQIVND (reference sequence). After removal of 1 base from V and 3 bases from J, the junction contained 9 bases not matched to a gene.

V is TRBV10-1 and J is TRBJ2-1, with TRBD1 as a possible D gene (6 bases). V was clipped by 3 bases and J by 3 bases, with 21 bases between them. The germline V gene encodes CDR1 WNHNN and CDR2 SYGVQD (reference sequence). This CDR3 is 18 amino acids long. Here the CDR3 DNA reads TGCGCCAGCAGTGAAACACTACCCAGGGGTGGCGACTACAATGAGCAGTTCTTC. This gives the protein CASSETLPRGGDYNEQFF.

This clone showed up just a few times. This chain connects TRBV5-4 to TRBJ2-7; TRBD1 agrees at 7 bases. The germline V gene has CDR1 SGHNT and CDR2 YYREEE (reference sequence). V lost 1 base to trimming and J lost 2 bases; unmatched junction nucleotides: 3. The CDR3 is made up of 14 amino acids. CDR3 loop: CASSLRGTAYEQYF. CDR3 sequence (DNA): TGTGCCAGCAGCTTGCGTGGGACAGCCTACGAGCAGTACTTC.